This TCR beta chain was sequenced during a study of blood T cell repertoires in COVID-19. In the source study's methods: By means of reference gene primer amplification, nucleated cell counts were estimated. Profiled with immunoSEQ multiplex PCR; TCRdb holds only in-frame clones, not every one. V and J calls and clone size are those listed in that table; D and trimming were worked out from the DNA. The table lists around 200,000 clones, roughly 90% of them singletons. Cohorts were assigned according to the clinical history that participants reported. This CDR3 is built from 13 residues. Germline CDR1 and CDR2: ENHRY and SYGVKD. V lost 10 bases to trimming and J lost 4 bases; unmatched junction nucleotides: 10. This clone was counted once.

Sequencing was carried out using PBMCs or T cells enriched from blood (not recorded which). The receptor's source is a man between 18 and 29 years old with acute COVID-19. The J gene is TRBJ2-7, the V gene TRBV10-3, with 7 bases identical to TRBD2. CDR3 region: CATHAGETYEQYF. In DNA form, the CDR3 reads TGTGCCACTCATGCGGGAGAAACATACGAGCAGTACTTC.